What follows describes a single TCR beta chain. This record belongs to a study of cytomegalovirus exposure and HLA in healthy donors. Losses at the gene ends were 6 bases for V and 6 bases for J; bases not matched to a gene: 17. The CDR3 totals 18 residues. Germline V CDR1 and CDR2: LNHDA, SQIVND (reference sequence). Use of 60 Vbeta and 13 Jbeta primers characterized the PCR. Using immunoSEQ multiplex PCR, the repertoire was profiled, and TCRdb retains in-frame clones only, with some absent. The table lists over 150,000 clones, 80% to 90% of them singletons, with less than 15% in the top ten. The specimen sequenced was PBMCs. The sequence was obtained from a woman aged 45-60 years in good health and CMV-seronegative. V is TRBV19 and J is TRBJ2-1; TRBD2 agrees at 10 bases. Written as DNA, the CDR3 is TGTGCCAGTAGGAGGAGCGGGGGGGCCAACAGGGTCCTCAATGAGCAGTTCTTC. The encoded protein is CASRRSGGANRVLNEQFF.